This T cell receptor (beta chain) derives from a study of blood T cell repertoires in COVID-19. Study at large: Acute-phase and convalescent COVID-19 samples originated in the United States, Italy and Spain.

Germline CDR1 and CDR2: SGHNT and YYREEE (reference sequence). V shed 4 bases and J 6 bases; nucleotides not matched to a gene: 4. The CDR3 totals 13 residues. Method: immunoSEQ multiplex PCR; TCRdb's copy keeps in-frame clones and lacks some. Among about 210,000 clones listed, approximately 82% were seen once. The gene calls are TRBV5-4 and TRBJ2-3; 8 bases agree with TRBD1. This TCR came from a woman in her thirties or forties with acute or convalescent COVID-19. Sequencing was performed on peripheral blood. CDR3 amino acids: CASSADRVDTQYF. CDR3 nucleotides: TGTGCCAGCAGCGCGGACAGGGTGGATACGCAGTATTTT.